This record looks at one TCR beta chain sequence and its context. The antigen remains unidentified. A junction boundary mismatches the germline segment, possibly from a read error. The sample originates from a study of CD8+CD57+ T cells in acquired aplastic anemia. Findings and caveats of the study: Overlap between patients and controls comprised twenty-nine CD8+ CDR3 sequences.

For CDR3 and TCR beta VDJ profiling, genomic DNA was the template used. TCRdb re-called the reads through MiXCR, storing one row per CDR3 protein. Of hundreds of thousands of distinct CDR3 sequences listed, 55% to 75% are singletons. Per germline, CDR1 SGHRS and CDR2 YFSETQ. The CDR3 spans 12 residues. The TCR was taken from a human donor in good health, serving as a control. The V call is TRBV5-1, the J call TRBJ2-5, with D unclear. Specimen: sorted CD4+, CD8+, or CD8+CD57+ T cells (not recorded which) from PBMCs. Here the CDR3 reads CASRKDEETQYF. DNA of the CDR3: TGTGCCAGCCGCAAGGACGAAGAGACCCAGTACTTC.